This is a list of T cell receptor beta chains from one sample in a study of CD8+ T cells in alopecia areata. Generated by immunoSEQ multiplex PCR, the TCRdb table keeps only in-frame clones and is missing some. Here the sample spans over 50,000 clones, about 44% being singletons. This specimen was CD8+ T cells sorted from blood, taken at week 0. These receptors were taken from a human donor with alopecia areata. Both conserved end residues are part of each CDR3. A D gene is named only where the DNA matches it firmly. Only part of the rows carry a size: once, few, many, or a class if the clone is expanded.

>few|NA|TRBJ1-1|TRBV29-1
CSVVFVWGAFF
TGCAGCGTTGTGTTCGTGTGGGGAGCTTTCTTT
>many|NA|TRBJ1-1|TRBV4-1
CASSQTNTEAFF
TGCGCCAGCAGCCAAACGAACACTGAAGCTTTCTTT
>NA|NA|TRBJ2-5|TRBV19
CASTAGPGVGETQYF
TGTGCCAGTACTGCCGGACCCGGGGTCGGAGAGACCCAGTACTTC
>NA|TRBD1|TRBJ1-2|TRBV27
CASSTGGGNYGYTF
TGTGCCAGCAGTACAGGGGGCGGGAACTATGGCTACACCTTC
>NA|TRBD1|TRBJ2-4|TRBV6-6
CASSSRDRGLADIQYF
TGTGCCAGCAGTTCCCGGGACAGGGGGCTGGCGGACATTCAGTACTTC
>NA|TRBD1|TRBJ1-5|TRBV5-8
CASSLDRAWNQPQHF
TGTGCCAGCAGCCTCGACAGGGCGTGGAATCAGCCCCAGCATTTT
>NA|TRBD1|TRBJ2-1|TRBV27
CASSLDRGRNEQFF
TGTGCCAGCAGTTTAGACAGGGGGCGCAATGAGCAGTTCTTC
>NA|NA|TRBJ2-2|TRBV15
CATSSFLIEANTGELFF
TGTGCCACCAGCAGCTTCCTGATCGAAGCCAACACCGGGGAGCTGTTTTTT
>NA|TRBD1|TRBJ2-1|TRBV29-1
CRRTGGKGPYNEQFF
TGCAGAAGGACAGGGGGCAAAGGACCCTACAATGAGCAGTTCTTC
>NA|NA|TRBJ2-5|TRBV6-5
CASSYSLGVETQYF
TGTGCCAGCAGTTACTCGTTAGGGGTGGAGACCCAGTACTTC
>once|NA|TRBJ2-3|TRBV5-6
CASTLNTYGSGTDTQYF
TGTGCCAGCACACTCAACACGTACGGGAGTGGCACAGATACGCAGTATTTT
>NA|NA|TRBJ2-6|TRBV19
CASSPTDSGANVLTF
TGTGCCAGTAGTCCAACCGACTCTGGGGCCAACGTCCTGACTTTC
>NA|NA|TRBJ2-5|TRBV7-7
CASSLNSEETQYF
TGTGCTAGCAGCTTAAACTCAGAAGAGACCCAGTACTTC
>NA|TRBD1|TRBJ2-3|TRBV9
CASSAQRDRVTDTQYF
TGTGCCAGCAGCGCCCAACGGGACAGGGTCACAGATACGCAGTATTTT
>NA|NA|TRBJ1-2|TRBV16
CASSQSIGSRYGYTF
TGTGCCAGCAGCCAATCGATTGGCAGCCGCTACGGCTACACCTTC
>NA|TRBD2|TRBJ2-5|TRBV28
CASRLLAGRETQYF
TGTGCCAGCAGACTTCTAGCGGGTCGGGAGACCCAGTACTTC
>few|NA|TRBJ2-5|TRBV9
CASSARVGAETQYF
TGTGCCAGCAGCGCCCGAGTGGGCGCGGAGACCCAGTACTTC
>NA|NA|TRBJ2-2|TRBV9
CASSVYRAGTGELFF
TGTGCCAGCAGCGTATACAGGGCGGGCACCGGGGAGCTGTTTTTT
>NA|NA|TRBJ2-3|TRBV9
CASSVGGGSTDTQYF
TGTGCCAGCAGCGTAGGCGGTGGGAGCACAGATACGCAGTATTTT
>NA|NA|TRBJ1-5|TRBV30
CAWKGTDGDEGNQPQHF
TGTGCCTGGAAGGGGACTGACGGAGATGAAGGTAATCAGCCCCAGCATTTT
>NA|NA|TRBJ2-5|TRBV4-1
CASSHWMGHETQYF
TGCGCCAGCAGTCACTGGATGGGTCATGAGACCCAGTACTTC
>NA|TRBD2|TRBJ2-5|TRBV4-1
CASSQKREGGETQYF
TGCGCCAGCAGCCAAAAACGGGAGGGCGGAGAGACCCAGTACTTC
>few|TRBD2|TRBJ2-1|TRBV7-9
CASSFGLAPDEQFF
TGTGCCAGCAGCTTCGGACTAGCCCCCGATGAGCAGTTCTTC
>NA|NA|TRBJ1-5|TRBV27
CASSLGLNGGWRNQPQHF
TGTGCCAGCAGTTTGGGTCTTAATGGGGGTTGGCGCAATCAGCCCCAGCATTTT
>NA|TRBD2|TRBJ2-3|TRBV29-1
CSVTGTSGSGGTDTQYF
TGCAGCGTCACCGGGACTAGCGGGAGTGGTGGCACAGATACGCAGTATTTT
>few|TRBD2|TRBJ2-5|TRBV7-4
CASSSVTSSGSRSEETQYF
TGTGCCAGCAGCTCCGTTACCTCTAGCGGGTCGCGGAGCGAAGAGACCCAGTACTTC
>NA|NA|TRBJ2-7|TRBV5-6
CASSFGPPYEQYF
TGTGCCAGCAGCTTCGGACCTCCCTACGAGCAGTACTTC
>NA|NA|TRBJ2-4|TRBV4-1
CASSLIAAKNIQYF
TGCGCCAGCAGCCTTATTGCGGCCAAAAACATTCAGTACTTC
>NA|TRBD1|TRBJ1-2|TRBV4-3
CASSQGLRDRYYGYTF
TGCGCCAGCAGCCAAGGTCTCAGGGACAGATACTATGGCTACACCTTC
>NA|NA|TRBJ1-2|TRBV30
CAWSVSRDGYTF
TGTGCCTGGAGTGTTAGCAGGGATGGCTACACCTTC
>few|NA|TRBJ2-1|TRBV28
CASSLKHFLDNEQFF
TGTGCCAGCAGTTTAAAGCACTTCCTGGACAATGAGCAGTTCTTC
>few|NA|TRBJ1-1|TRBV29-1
CSVGGGTAFF
TGCAGCGTTGGAGGGGGGACGGCTTTCTTT
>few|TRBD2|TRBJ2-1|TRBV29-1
CSVEGLLLAGAYNEQFF
TGCAGCGTTGAAGGTCTCTTACTAGCGGGAGCCTACAATGAGCAGTTCTTC
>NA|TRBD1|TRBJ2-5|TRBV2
CASSPRQGGSETQYF
TGTGCCAGCAGCCCTAGACAGGGTGGATCAGAGACCCAGTACTTC
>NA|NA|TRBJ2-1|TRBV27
CASSLSATNEQFF
TGTGCCAGCAGTTTATCGGCCACCAATGAGCAGTTCTTC
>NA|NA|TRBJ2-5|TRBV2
CAPQASYQETQYF
TGTGCCCCCCAAGCCAGCTACCAAGAGACCCAGTACTTC
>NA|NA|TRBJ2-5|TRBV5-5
CASSLRPTSQETQYF
TGTGCCAGCAGCTTGCGGCCCACGTCCCAAGAGACCCAGTACTTC
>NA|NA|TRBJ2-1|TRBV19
CASTSLGSSLGNEQFF
TGTGCCAGTACCTCTTTGGGTAGCAGTCTTGGGAATGAGCAGTTCTTC
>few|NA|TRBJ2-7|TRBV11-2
CASSSSSRVGFYEQYF
TGTGCCAGCAGCTCATCATCCAGGGTCGGTTTTTACGAGCAGTACTTC
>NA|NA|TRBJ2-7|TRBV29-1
CSVVDGTLYEQYF
TGCAGCGTTGTAGACGGAACGCTCTACGAGCAGTACTTC
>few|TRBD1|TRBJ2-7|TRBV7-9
CASSLTGTGTPYEQYF
TGTGCCAGCAGCTTGACCGGGACAGGGACCCCCTACGAGCAGTACTTC
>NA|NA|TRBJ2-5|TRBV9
CASSVAGHSTQETQYF
TGTGCCAGCAGCGTAGCCGGACACTCCACCCAAGAGACCCAGTACTTC
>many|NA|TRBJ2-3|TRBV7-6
CASSLKGHPDTQYF
TGTGCCAGCAGCTTAAAGGGCCACCCAGATACGCAGTATTTT
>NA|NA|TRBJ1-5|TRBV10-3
CAISESNQPQHF
TGTGCCATCAGTGAGAGCAATCAGCCCCAGCATTTT
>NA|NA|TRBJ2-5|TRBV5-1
CASSLAGGHQETQYF
TGCGCCAGCAGCTTGGCCGGGGGGCACCAAGAGACCCAGTACTTC
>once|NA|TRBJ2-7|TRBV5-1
CASSWARADEQYF
TGCGCCAGCAGCTGGGCCCGCGCGGACGAGCAGTACTTC
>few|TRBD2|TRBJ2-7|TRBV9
CASSDGTSGRSGPYEQYF
TGTGCCAGCAGCGATGGGACTAGCGGGAGAAGTGGGCCCTACGAGCAGTACTTC